This T cell receptor (beta chain) was sequenced during a study of blood T cell repertoires in COVID-19. Looking at the study overall: Samples came from the United States, Italy and Spain, spanning acute and convalescent COVID-19.

TCRdb keeps only in-frame clones here, not all; method: immunoSEQ multiplex PCR. The data contain hundreds of thousands of clones, around 85% of them seen just once; the ten biggest clones take up 2.5% to 3%. The study recruited people aged about 18 to 89 years across roughly 25 US areas. This CDR3 has 17 amino acids. J was trimmed by 6 bases and V by 7 bases; bases with no gene match: 13. Per the germline V gene, CDR1 is LNHDA and CDR2 is SQIVND (reference sequence). Sequenced: PBMCs or T cells enriched from blood (not recorded which). The V gene is TRBV19, the J gene TRBJ2-2, with 11 bases fitting TRBD2. This sequence originates from a woman between 50 and 59 years old who had recovered from COVID-19. CDR3 sequence: CASKLAGGSRVAGELFF. CDR3 in DNA: TGTGCCAGTAAGCTAGCGGGAGGCTCGAGAGTCGCCGGGGAGCTGTTTTTT.